This T cell receptor (beta chain) was obtained from a study of immune evolution from preneoplasia to lung adenocarcinoma. Findings of the study overall: KRAS-mutant nodules had the highest T cell clonality.

Generated by immunoSEQ multiplex PCR, the TCRdb table keeps only in-frame clones and is missing some. The table records thousands of clones, more than 70% of them present only once. A remark on this clone: Its antigen is as yet unknown.

This CDR3 spans 14 amino acids. Germline V lookup: CDR1 MNHEY, CDR2 SVGAGI. The V end was cut by 2 bases, the J end by 0 bases, with 7 bases between. The chain uses TRBV6-5 and TRBJ1-1, with D possibly matching TRBD1 (6 bases). The receptor was isolated from a person between 70 and 80 years old with lung adenocarcinoma. The specimen sequenced was FFPE lung adenocarcinoma in situ tissue. This CDR3 reads CASSYGGVNTEAFF. CDR3 nucleotide sequence: TGTGCCAGCAGTTACGGGGGCGTGAACACTGAAGCTTTCTTT.